This T cell receptor beta chain was obtained from a study of T cells in tuberculosis. Findings and limits, study-wide: The stringent gate may have excluded weak CD1B-GMM tetramer binders.

Chain pairing is unknown; alpha and beta were sequenced separately. TCRdb keeps only in-frame clones here, not all; method: immunoSEQ multiplex PCR. The table records 80,000 to 100,000 clones, just over 90% of them present only once. Thawed, overnight-rested PBMC were stained with GMM-loaded CD1B tetramer, viability dye and anti-CD3, then sorted. The lipid loaded on the CD1B tetramers was C32 glucose monomycolate from Rhodococcus equi. PBMC for tetramer sorting were first depleted of CD14-expressing monocytes. From each donor, some 96,000 tetramer-negative cells were sorted. The V gene end was trimmed by 4 bases and the J gene end by 3 bases; junction bases not matched to a gene: 5. CDR1 is LGHNA, CDR2 YNFKEQ, per germline. The CDR3 length is 14 residues.

The clonotype originates from an adult woman with latent tuberculosis. The rearrangement links TRBV4-2 to TRBJ2-5; 7 bases match TRBD1. The sequencing input was CD1b-GMM tetramer-negative cells sorted from PBMCs. CDR3 protein: CASSLRQGKETQYF. In DNA, the CDR3 is TGTGCCAGCAGCCTTCGACAGGGAAAAGAGACCCAGTACTTC.